This TCR beta chain was sequenced during a study of CD8 T cells in ankylosing spondylitis. TCRdb passed the 5' RACE reads through MiXCR, listing each CDR3 protein once. The sample contains hundreds of thousands of distinct CDR3 sequences, 20% to 25% of which appear only once. The CDR3 sequence is 15 residues long. CDR1 is DFQATT, CDR2 SNEGSKA, per germline (reference sequence). V was shortened by 8 bases and J by 10 bases, with 27 bases between the two germline ends. This clonotype was observed a handful of times. The antigen remains unidentified. Overall study results and limits: What appeared characteristic of ankylosing spondylitis blood was a TCR beta motif of fewer than ten highly homologous variants. In reactive arthritis synovial fluid and blood, some motif variants had been reported before.

Sequencing was performed on blood, either unsorted or a sorted T cell fraction (not recorded which). The chain has TRBV20-1 and TRBJ2-1, with TRBD2 as a possible D gene (8 bases). The sequence came from a female donor with ankylosing spondylitis or in good health (not recorded which). The CDR3 spells CSREGAGGVEGEQFF. CDR3 sequence (DNA): TGCAGTAGAGAGGGGGCGGGAGGAGTGGAAGGAGAGCAGTTCTTC.